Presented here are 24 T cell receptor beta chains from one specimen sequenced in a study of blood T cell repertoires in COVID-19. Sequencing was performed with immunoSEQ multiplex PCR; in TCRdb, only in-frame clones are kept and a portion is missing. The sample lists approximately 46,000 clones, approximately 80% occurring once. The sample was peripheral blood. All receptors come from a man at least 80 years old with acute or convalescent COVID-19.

The CDR3 region has the DNA TGTGCCAGCAGCTTAGATCTAGCGGGAGGTAATGAGCAGTTCTTC. Translation gives CASSLDLAGGNEQFF. The chain links TRBV7-2 to TRBJ2-1, with TRBD2 matching 11 bases. This CDR3 region has 15 residues. V gave up 1 base and J gave up 7 bases; unmatched junction bases: 3. CDR1 SGHTA and CDR2 FQGNSA come from the germline V gene.

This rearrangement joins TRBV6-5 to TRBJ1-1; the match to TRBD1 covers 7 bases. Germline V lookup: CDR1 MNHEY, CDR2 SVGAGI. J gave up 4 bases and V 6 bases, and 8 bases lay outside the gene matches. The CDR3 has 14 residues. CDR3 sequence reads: CASRPPTGITEAFF. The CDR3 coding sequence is TGTGCCAGCAGGCCCCCGACAGGGATCACTGAAGCTTTCTTT.

The CDR3 DNA reads as TGTGCCAGCAGTGCCCGAAGGGGAAACTACGAGCAGTACTTC. Its translation is CASSARRGNYEQYF. J is TRBJ2-7 and V is TRBV6-2 or TRBV6-3; tentative D call: TRBD1 (5 bases). The V gene's germline CDR1 is MNHEY and CDR2 SVGEGT. This CDR3 has 14 residues. V was pared by 5 bases and J by 3 bases, with 14 bases between.

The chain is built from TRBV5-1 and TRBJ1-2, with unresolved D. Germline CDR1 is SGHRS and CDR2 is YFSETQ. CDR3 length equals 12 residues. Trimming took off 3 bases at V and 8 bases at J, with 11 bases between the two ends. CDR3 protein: CASSYRRGGYTF. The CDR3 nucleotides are TGCGCCAGCAGCTATCGACGGGGAGGCTACACCTTC.

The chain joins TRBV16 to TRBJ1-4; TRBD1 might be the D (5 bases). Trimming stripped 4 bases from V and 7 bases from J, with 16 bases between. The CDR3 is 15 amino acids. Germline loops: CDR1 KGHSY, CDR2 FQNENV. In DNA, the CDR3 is TGTGCCAGCAGCCGTCCGGGACTTAGGAGTGAAAAACTGTTTTTT. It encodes CASSRPGLRSEKLFF.

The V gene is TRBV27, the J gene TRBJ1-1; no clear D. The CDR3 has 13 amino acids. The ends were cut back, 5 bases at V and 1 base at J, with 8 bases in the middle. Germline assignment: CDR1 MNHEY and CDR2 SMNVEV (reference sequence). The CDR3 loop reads CASSTKTNTEAFF. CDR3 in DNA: TGTGCCAGCAGTACAAAAACGAACACTGAAGCTTTCTTT.

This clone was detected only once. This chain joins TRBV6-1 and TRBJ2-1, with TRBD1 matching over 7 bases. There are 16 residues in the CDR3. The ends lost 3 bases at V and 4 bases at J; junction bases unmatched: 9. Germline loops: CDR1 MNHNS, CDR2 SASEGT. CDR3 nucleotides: TGTGCCAGCAGTGAGGCTCGGCCGGGACAGTACAATGAGCAGTTCTTC. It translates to CASSEARPGQYNEQFF.

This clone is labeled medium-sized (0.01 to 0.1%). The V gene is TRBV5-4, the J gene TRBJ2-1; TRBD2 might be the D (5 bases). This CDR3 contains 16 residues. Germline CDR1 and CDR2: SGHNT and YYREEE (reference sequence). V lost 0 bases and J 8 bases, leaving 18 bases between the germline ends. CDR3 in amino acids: CASSLGVTLIGDEQFF. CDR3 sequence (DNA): TGTGCCAGCAGCTTGGGGGTGACCCTCATCGGGGATGAGCAGTTCTTC. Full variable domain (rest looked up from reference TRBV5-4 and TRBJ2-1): ETGVTQSPTHLIKTRGQQVTLRCSSQSGHNTVSWYQQALGQGPQFIFQYYREEENGRGNFPPRFSGLQFPNYSSELNVNALELDDSALYLCASSLGVTLIGDEQFFGPGTRLTVL.

The CDR3 DNA reads as TGTGCCAGCAGTCCAGGACAGGGCCGCCGAGGGAACATTCAGTACTTC. Translation gives CASSPGQGRRGNIQYF. The rearrangement uses TRBV11-2 and TRBJ2-4; 8 bases align to TRBD1. This CDR3 region has 16 residues. Germline CDR1 SGHAT, CDR2 FQNNGV. The trim removed 6 bases at V and 7 bases at J, leaving 14 bases unmatched.

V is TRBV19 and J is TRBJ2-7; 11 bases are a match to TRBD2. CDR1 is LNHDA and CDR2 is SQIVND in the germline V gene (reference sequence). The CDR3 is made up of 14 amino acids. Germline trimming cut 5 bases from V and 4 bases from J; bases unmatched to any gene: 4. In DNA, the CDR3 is TGTGCCAGTAGTCCGGGACTAGCGGATTACGAGCAGTACTTC. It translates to CASSPGLADYEQYF.

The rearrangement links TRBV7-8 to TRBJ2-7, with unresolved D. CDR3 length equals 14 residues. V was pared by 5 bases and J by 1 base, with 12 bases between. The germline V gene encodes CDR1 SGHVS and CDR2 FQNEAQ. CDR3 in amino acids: CASSRREESYEQYF. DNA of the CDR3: TGTGCCAGCAGCCGTCGCGAGGAGTCCTACGAGCAGTACTTC. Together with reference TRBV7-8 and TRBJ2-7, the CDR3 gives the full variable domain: GAGVSQSPRYKVAKRGQDVALRCDPISGHVSLFWYQQALGQGPEFLTYFQNEAQLDKSGLPSDRFFAERPEGSVSTLKIQRTQQEDSAVYLCASSRREESYEQYFGPGTRLTVT.

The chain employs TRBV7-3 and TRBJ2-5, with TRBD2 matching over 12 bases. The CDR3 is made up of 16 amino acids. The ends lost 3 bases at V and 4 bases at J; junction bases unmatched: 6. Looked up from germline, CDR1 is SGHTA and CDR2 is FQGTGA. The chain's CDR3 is CASSFKLLAGGETQYF. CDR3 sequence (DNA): TGTGCCAGCAGCTTCAAATTACTAGCGGGAGGAGAGACCCAGTACTTC.

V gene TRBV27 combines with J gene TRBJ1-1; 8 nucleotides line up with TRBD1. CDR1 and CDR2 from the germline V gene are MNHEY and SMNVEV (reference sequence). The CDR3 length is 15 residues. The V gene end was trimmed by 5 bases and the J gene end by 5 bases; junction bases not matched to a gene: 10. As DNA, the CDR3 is TGTGCCAGCAGTATACAGGGGGGAATGAGGACTGAAGCTTTCTTT. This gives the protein CASSIQGGMRTEAFF.

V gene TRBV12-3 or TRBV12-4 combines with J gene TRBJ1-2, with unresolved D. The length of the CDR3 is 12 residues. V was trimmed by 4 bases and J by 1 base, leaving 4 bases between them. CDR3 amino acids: CASSSGNYGYTF. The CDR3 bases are TGTGCCAGCAGTTCGGGTAACTATGGCTACACCTTC.

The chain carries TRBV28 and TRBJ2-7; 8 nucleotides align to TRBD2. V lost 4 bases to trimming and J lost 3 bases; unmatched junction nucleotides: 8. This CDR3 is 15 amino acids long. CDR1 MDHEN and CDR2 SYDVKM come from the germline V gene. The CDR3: CASSSAGGGVYEQYF. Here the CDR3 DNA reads TGTGCCAGCAGTTCCGCGGGGGGAGGCGTCTACGAGCAGTACTTC.

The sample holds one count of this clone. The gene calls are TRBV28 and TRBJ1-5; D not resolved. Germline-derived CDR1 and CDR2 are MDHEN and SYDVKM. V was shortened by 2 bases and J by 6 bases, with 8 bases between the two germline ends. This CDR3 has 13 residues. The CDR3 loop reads CASSLTRGQPQHF. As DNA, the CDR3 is TGTGCCAGCAGTTTAACTCGGGGTCAGCCCCAGCATTTT. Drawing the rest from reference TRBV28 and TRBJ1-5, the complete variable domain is DVKVTQSSRYLVKRTGEKVFLECVQDMDHENMFWYRQDPGLGLRLIYFSYDVKMKEKGDIPEGYSVSREKKERFSLILESASTNQTSMYLCASSLTRGQPQHFGDGTRLSIL.

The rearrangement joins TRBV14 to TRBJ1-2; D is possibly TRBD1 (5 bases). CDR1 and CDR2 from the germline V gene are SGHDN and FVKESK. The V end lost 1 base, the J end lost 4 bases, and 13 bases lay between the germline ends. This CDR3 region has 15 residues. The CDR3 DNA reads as TGTGCCAGCAGCCAAGGAGGTACAGGAAGCTATGGCTACACCTTC. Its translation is CASSQGGTGSYGYTF.

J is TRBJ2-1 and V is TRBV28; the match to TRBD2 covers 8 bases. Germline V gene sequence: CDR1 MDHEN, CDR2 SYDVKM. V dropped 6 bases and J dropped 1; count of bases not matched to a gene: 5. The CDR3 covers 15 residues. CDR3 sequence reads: CASSRGGGSYNEQFF. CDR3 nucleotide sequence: TGTGCCAGCAGCCGGGGGGGAGGATCCTACAATGAGCAGTTCTTC.

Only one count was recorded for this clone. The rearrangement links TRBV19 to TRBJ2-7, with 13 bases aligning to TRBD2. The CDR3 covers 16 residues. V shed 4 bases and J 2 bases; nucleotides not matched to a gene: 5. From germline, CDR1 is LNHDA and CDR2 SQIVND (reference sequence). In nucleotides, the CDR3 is TGTGCCAGTAGTAGTGGACTAGCGGGAGCTCCCTACGAGCAGTACTTC. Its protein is CASSSGLAGAPYEQYF.

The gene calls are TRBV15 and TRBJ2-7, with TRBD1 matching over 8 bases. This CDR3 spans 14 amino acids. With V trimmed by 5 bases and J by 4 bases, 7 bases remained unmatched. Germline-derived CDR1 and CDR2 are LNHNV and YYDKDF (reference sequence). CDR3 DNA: TGTGCCACCAGCGGCCTCGGACAGGGTTACGAGCAGTACTTC. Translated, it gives CATSGLGQGYEQYF.

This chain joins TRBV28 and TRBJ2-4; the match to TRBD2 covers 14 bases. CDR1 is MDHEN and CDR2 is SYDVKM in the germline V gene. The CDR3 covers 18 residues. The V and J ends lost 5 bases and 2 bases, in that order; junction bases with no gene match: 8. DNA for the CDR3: TGTGCCAGCAGTATGACTAGCGGGAGGGCCTGGTCCAAAAACATTCAGTACTTC. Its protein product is CASSMTSGRAWSKNIQYF.

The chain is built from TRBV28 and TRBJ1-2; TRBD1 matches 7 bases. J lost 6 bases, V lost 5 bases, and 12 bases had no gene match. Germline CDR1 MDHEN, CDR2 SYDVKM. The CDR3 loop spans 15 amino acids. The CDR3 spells CASSPNYRGRNGYTF. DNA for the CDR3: TGTGCCAGCAGTCCAAACTACAGGGGACGTAATGGCTACACCTTC.

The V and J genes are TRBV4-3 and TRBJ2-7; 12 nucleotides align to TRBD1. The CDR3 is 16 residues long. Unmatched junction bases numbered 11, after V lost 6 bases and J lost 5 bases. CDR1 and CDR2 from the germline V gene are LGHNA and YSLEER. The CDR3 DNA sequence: TGCGCCAGCAGTCACACCGGGACAGGGGGCTACAACGAGCAGTACTTC. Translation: CASSHTGTGGYNEQYF.

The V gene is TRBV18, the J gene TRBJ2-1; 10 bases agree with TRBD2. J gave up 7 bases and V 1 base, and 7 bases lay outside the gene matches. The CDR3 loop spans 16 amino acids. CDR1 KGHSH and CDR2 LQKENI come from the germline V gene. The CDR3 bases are TGTGCCAGCTCACCACAGGCTAGCGGGGGAGGAAATGAGCAGTTCTTC. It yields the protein CASSPQASGGGNEQFF.